The entry that follows covers one TCR beta chain sequence. This clonotype was found many times. It has no known antigen specificity. The sample holds no much larger clone one base away, and base qualities are not on file. This sample was taken from a study of T cells in Graves' hyperthyroidism and ophthalmopathy (dated by TCRdb to between 2018 and 2020). Context from the whole study: Peripheral blood samples were taken at initial diagnosis, before any treatment was given. To identify TCR V-J signatures that set the groups apart, the researchers used a discovery cohort of about a hundred patients, made up of 40 to 45 with Graves' ophthalmopathy and around 58 with stable Graves' hyperthyroidism. Whether ophthalmopathy could be predicted prospectively was tested in an independent validation cohort made up of about 20 hyperthyroidism patients plus 17 patients who later progressed to ophthalmopathy. The 100 discovery patients were randomly split 7:3 into training and test sets. In more than 5 Graves' hyperthyroidism patients, the study also compared T-cell repertoires from thyroid tissue with T-cell repertoires from blood. After sampling, hyperthyroidism patients received methimazole starting at 30 mg daily, and ophthalmopathy patients received high-dose intravenous methylprednisolone. According to the paper, TCR Vbeta CDR3 sequencing was carried out on roughly 130 peripheral blood samples, which came from under 50 ophthalmopathy, approximately 78 hyperthyroidism and approximately 17 progressor patients.

The TCR beta CDR3 regions were amplified from RNA transcripts. For the first round of RT-PCR on the TCR CDR3, the HTBI primer set was used together with the Qiagen OneStep RT-PCR kit. A second multiplex PCR round built the libraries, followed by size selection and purification. Paired-end sequencing of the libraries was performed with 100 bp reads on an Illumina HiSeq2000. As for the authors' bioinformatics: Raw data were processed with SOAPnuke, discarding reads with adapters, uncalled bases, mean Phred below 15, or no exact constant-primer or identifier match. COPE v1.2.5 was used to merge the high-quality paired reads, and each unique nucleotide sequence was defined as a clonotype. Clonotypes were aligned to IMGT TRBV, TRBD and TRBJ reference segments using MiTCR v1.1. Only V-J combinations with frequency above 0.0001, covering 99.2% of repertoires, were analysed. The TCS score was defined as F50 (clonal expansion) divided by E x V (chaos), with BLOSUM62-based TCRdist calculated between CDR3 peptides within each V-J. Welch's t-statistics and random forest reduced 450 to 600 V-J features to around 14, which were used in a naive Bayes classifier (R e1071). Using fastp trimming at Q25 and MiXCR clonotype assembly, TCRdb reanalyzed the public sequencing data and kept in-frame beta chains. Each record represents a unique CDR3 protein, reported with the most common genes and DNA among its rows. Clone size and V and J calls follow TCRdb, not the original study. In this sample the table shows fewer than 850,000 distinct CDR3 sequences, 15% to 20% of which occur a single time. The top ten clonotypes cover 15% of the sample.

Paper-wide results and their limitations: During validation, the model predicted progression to ophthalmopathy a median of about 6.3 months ahead of onset, with just under 71% sensitivity and 72% to 80% specificity. Most expanded thyroid clonotypes (frequency above 0.001) were also detected in blood, a finding suggesting that blood repertoires may reflect thyroid immune responses. No statistical method was used to set the sample size in advance, and investigators knew the group allocation. A 13 V-J signature model separated ophthalmopathy from stable hyperthyroidism, with 87.88% sensitivity and roughly 81% specificity in cross-validation and 80%/75% in testing.

From the germline V gene, CDR1 is MDHEN and CDR2 is SYDVKM. Trimming costs V 6 bases and J 6 bases, and their ends lie 11 bases apart. The CDR3 measures 13 amino acids from cysteine to phenylalanine. Of the read, only the CDR3 DNA is kept; its 39 bases are in frame from base 1. Stable Graves' hyperthyroidism was defined as the absence of progression to ophthalmopathy over 18 months of follow-up. The hyperthyroidism patients were between 18 and 65 years old and newly diagnosed, with a disease duration of less than 2 months. Patients with uncontrolled infections, other autoimmune diseases, pregnancy or lactation were excluded. Diagnoses relied on clinical symptoms, serum thyroxine and TRAb, thyroid ultrasound and orbital computed tomography. Ficoll-Paque density gradient centrifugation was used to isolate PBMCs from about 9 ml of fresh peripheral blood. Total RNA was extracted using Trizol reagent, and RNA quality was assessed on an Agilent 2100 Bioanalyzer.

This TCR was recovered from a man aged 45 to 65 with Graves' hyperthyroidism. The V gene is TRBV28 and the J gene is TRBJ2-2, with no confidently assigned D gene. The sample consisted of blood. The DNA reads TGTGCCAGCAGCTCAATCCAAGCCGGGGAGCTGTTTTTT. Translated, this gives CASSSIQAGELFF.